This T cell receptor beta chain was sequenced for a study of cytomegalovirus exposure and HLA in healthy donors. Study overall: Out of 150 million to 200 million T cells, an earlier analysis found around 120 million unique TCR beta sequences in total. General study points: There were reportedly fewer N-insertions in an Asian-associated ancestry cluster than the approximately 700-donor mean, in a later analysis. In all likelihood, a cluster of highly shared sequence variants was a sequencing artifact.

The PCR ran on 60 Vbeta and 13 Jbeta primers. Per the original methods: A later analysis counted 80 million or so unique TCR beta chains, around 10 million shared. The protocol was immunoSEQ multiplex PCR, while the TCRdb copy is restricted to in-frame clones and leaves out a portion. That table is the source of V, J and clone size, and D and trimming were worked out from the DNA. The sample includes about 130,000 clones, roughly two thirds seen only once; the top ten take roughly 1.6%. In regard to this clone: Antigen unknown.

The CDR3 is 14 residues long. In germline, CDR1 is MNHEY, CDR2 SVGAGI. V dropped 5 bases and J dropped 5; count of bases not matched to a gene: 5. This TCR derives from a man aged 25-45 years in good health and CMV-seropositive. Material for sequencing was PBMCs. The V and J genes are TRBV6-5 and TRBJ2-7, with 11 positions matching TRBD2. The CDR3 here is CASSHSGRAHEQYF. The CDR3 DNA is TGTGCCAGCAGTCATAGCGGGAGGGCCCACGAGCAGTACTTC.